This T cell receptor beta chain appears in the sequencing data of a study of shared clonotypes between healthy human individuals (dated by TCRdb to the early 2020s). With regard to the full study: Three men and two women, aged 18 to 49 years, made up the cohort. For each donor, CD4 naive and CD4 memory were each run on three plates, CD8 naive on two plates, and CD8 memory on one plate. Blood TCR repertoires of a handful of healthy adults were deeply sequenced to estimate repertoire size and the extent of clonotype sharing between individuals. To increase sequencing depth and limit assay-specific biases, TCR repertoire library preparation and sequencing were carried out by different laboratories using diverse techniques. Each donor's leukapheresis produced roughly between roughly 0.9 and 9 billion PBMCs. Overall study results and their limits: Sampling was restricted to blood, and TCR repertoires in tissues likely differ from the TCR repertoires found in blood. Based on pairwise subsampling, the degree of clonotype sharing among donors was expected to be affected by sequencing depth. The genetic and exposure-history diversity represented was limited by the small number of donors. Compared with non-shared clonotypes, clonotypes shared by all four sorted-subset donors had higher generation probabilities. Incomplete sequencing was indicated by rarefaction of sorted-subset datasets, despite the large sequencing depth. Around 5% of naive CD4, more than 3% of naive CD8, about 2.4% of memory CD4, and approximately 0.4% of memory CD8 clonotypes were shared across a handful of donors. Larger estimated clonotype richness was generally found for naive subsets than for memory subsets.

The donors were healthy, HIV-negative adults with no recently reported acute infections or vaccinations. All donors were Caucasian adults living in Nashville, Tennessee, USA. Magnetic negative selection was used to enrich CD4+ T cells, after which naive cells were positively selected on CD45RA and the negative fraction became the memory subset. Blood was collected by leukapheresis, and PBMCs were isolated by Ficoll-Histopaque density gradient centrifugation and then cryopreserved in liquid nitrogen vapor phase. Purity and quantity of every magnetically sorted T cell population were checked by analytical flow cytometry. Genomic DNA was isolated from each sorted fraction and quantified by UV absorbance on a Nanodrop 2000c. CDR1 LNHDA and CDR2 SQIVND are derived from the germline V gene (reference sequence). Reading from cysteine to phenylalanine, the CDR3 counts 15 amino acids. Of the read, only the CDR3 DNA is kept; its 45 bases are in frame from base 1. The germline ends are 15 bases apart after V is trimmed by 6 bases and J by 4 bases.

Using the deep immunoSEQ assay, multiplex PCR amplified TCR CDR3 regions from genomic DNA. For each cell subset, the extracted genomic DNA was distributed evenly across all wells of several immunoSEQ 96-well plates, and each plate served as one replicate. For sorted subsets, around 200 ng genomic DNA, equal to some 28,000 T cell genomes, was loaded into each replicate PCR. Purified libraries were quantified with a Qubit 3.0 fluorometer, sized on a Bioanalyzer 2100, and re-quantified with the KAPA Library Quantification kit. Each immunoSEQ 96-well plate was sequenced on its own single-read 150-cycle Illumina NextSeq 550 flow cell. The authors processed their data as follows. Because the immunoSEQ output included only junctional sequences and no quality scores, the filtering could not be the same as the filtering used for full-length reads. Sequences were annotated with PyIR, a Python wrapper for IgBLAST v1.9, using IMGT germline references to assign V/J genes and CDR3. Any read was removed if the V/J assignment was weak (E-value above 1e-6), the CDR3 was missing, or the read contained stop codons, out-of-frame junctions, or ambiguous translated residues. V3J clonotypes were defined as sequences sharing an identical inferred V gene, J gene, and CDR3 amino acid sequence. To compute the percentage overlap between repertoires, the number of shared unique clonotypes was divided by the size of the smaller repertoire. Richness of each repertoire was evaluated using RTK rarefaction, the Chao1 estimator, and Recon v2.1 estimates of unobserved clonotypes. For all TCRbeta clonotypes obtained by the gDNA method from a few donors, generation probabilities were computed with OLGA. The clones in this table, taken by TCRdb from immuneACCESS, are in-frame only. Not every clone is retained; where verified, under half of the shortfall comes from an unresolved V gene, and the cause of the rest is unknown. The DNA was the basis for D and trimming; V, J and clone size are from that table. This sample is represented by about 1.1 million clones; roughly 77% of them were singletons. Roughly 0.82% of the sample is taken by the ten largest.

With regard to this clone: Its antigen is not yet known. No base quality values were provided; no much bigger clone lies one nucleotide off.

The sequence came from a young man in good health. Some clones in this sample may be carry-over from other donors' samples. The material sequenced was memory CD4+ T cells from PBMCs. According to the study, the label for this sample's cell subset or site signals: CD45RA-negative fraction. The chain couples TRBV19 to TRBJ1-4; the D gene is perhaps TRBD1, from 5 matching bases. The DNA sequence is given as TGTGCCAGTAGGGATACAGGTCCCCTTAATGAAAAACTGTTTTTT. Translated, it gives CASRDTGPLNEKLFF.